Listed below are T cell receptor beta chains from one sample, sequenced in a study of blood T cell repertoires in COVID-19. Profiled with immunoSEQ multiplex PCR; TCRdb holds only in-frame clones, not every one. Of 85,000 to 100,000 clones in the sample, around 84% were seen once. Specimen: peripheral blood. All receptors derive from a woman aged 55-75 years in a cohort sampled during active or convalescent COVID-19. Each CDR3 is given with its conserved first and last residue. D genes are given only for firm matches. Part of the rows lack a size; the others show once, few, many or a class for expanded clones.

D: TRBD1; size: NA; V: TRBV30; length: 12; J: TRBJ1-2; DNA: TGTGCCTGGAGCCCGAGGACCCGGACAGGGGGCTTC; CDR3: CAWSPRTRTGGF
D: TRBD1; size: NA; V: TRBV5-4; length: 15; J: TRBJ2-7; DNA: TGTGCCAGCAGCTCCGGGACAGGGAGTTCAGGCGAGCAGTACTTC; CDR3: CASSSGTGSSGEQYF
D: TRBD1; size: NA; V: TRBV7-9; length: 15; J: TRBJ2-7; DNA: TGTGCCAGCAGCTTAACAGGGGGCGCCCCCTACGAGCAGTACTTC; CDR3: CASSLTGGAPYEQYF
D: NA; size: NA; V: TRBV7-2; length: 14; J: TRBJ2-7; DNA: TGTGCCAGCAGCATCGGGCAGGGCTCCTACGAGCAGTACTTC; CDR3: CASSIGQGSYEQYF
D: NA; size: NA; V: TRBV5-1; length: 14; J: TRBJ2-7; DNA: TGCGCCAGCAGCGTGGGGGCCGGAGGGGCCGAGCAGTACTTC; CDR3: CASSVGAGGAEQYF
D: NA; size: NA; V: TRBV5-8; length: 10; J: TRBJ1-6; DNA: TGTGCCAGCAGCTTGGAGGACAGAAGGTTT; CDR3: CASSLEDRRF
D: TRBD1; size: once; V: TRBV18; length: 17; J: TRBJ2-3; DNA: TGTGCCAGCTCACCACAATACGGACAGGGAGTGACAGATACGCAGTATTTT; CDR3: CASSPQYGQGVTDTQYF
D: NA; size: NA; V: TRBV4-1; length: 13; J: TRBJ1-5; DNA: TGCGCCAGCAGCCACGGGATTGGACAGCCCCAGCATTTT; CDR3: CASSHGIGQPQHF
D: TRBD1; size: NA; V: TRBV10-3; length: 16; J: TRBJ2-1; DNA: TGTGCCATCAGTGAGTCGAATAACAGGGGGGAAAATGAGCAGTTCTTC; CDR3: CAISESNNRGENEQFF
D: TRBD1; size: NA; V: TRBV28; length: 15; J: TRBJ1-6; DNA: TGTGCCAGCAGAGTGGGGACAGGGAATAATTCACCCCTCCACTTT; CDR3: CASRVGTGNNSPLHF
D: NA; size: NA; V: TRBV7-3; length: 14; J: TRBJ2-4; DNA: TGTGCCAGCAGCTTAAGTCCGGGGGAAAACATTCAGTACTTC; CDR3: CASSLSPGENIQYF
D: TRBD2; size: NA; V: TRBV2; length: 14; J: TRBJ2-2; DNA: TGTGCCAGCGGGATCGGGGGGGCGGTCGGGGAGCTGTTTTTT; CDR3: CASGIGGAVGELFF
D: NA; size: NA; V: TRBV6-6; length: 14; J: TRBJ1-1; DNA: TGTGCCAGCAGTTACTGGACAGTGAACACTGAAGCTTTCTTT; CDR3: CASSYWTVNTEAFF
D: TRBD1; size: NA; V: TRBV19; length: 20; J: TRBJ1-1; DNA: TGTGCCAGTAGTATTATCTTCGAGGGGACAGTGACCCTTTTTTACACTGAAGCTTTCTTT; CDR3: CASSIIFEGTVTLFYTEAFF
D: NA; size: NA; V: TRBV21-1; length: 15; J: TRBJ1-5; DNA: TGTGCCAGCAGCAAAGTTGGGACAGCGAATCAGCCCCAGCATTTT; CDR3: CASSKVGTANQPQHF
D: TRBD2; size: NA; V: TRBV28; length: 19; J: TRBJ2-2; DNA: TGTGCCAGCAGTTTTTCCGGTCTAGCGGGAGCCATCGTTGGTGGGGAGCTGTTTTTT; CDR3: CASSFSGLAGAIVGGELFF
D: NA; size: NA; V: TRBV2; length: 14; J: TRBJ1-3; DNA: TGTGCCAGCAGTGGGGCCCTCTCTGGAAACACCATATATTTT; CDR3: CASSGALSGNTIYF
D: TRBD1; size: NA; V: TRBV16; length: 15; J: TRBJ2-1; DNA: TGTGCCAGCAGCCCCCCCGGGACAGGGGCCGGTGAGCAGTTCTTC; CDR3: CASSPPGTGAGEQFF
D: TRBD2; size: NA; V: TRBV3-1/TRBV3-2; length: 15; J: TRBJ2-7; DNA: TGTGCCAGCAGCCCGGGACTAGCGGGAGTCTACGAGCAGTACTTC; CDR3: CASSPGLAGVYEQYF
D: TRBD1; size: NA; V: TRBV7-8; length: 15; J: TRBJ1-6; DNA: TGTGCCAGCAGCCCTACCGGGACAGACAATTCACCCCTCCACTTT; CDR3: CASSPTGTDNSPLHF
D: TRBD2; size: NA; V: TRBV3-1/TRBV3-2; length: 16; J: TRBJ2-1; DNA: TGTGCCAGCAGCCCCACGGGACTAGCGGGGGCCAATGAGCAGTTCTTC; CDR3: CASSPTGLAGANEQFF
D: NA; size: NA; V: TRBV14; length: 14; J: TRBJ2-5; DNA: TGTGCCAGCAGCCAAGATTGGGGCGCGGAGACCCAGTACTTC; CDR3: CASSQDWGAETQYF
D: TRBD2; size: NA; V: TRBV7-3; length: 15; J: TRBJ2-3; DNA: TGTGCCAGCAGCCTGACTAGCGGGGGGGCAGATACGCAGTATTTT; CDR3: CASSLTSGGADTQYF
D: NA; size: once; V: TRBV28; length: 13; J: TRBJ2-7; DNA: TGTGCCAGCGGGCAGGGAAGATTCTACGAGCAGTACTTC; CDR3: CASGQGRFYEQYF
D: TRBD1; size: NA; V: TRBV6-5; length: 13; J: TRBJ1-2; DNA: TGTGCCAGCAGCCCACCGGGACAGGGATCCTACACCTTC; CDR3: CASSPPGQGSYTF
D: TRBD1; size: NA; V: TRBV5-6; length: 16; J: TRBJ1-4; DNA: TGTGCCAGCAGCTCCCAGGGGGCGGAGACTAATGAAAAACTGTTTTTT; CDR3: CASSSQGAETNEKLFF
D: NA; size: NA; V: TRBV5-8; length: 13; J: TRBJ1-4; DNA: TGTGCCAGCAGTAACGCCCCCGGAGGAAAACTGTTTTTT; CDR3: CASSNAPGGKLFF
D: NA; size: NA; V: TRBV10-2; length: 14; J: TRBJ1-1; DNA: TGCGCCAGCAGCAAGGGACACCCAAACACTGAAGCTTTCTTT; CDR3: CASSKGHPNTEAFF
D: NA; size: NA; V: TRBV27; length: 15; J: TRBJ2-3; DNA: TGTGCCAGCAGTTTACGTGGACAGAGCACAGATACGCAGTATTTT; CDR3: CASSLRGQSTDTQYF
D: NA; size: NA; V: TRBV6-5; length: 10; J: TRBJ1-5; DNA: TGTGCCAGCAGCGGGTCTTGCCAGCATTTT; CDR3: CASSGSCQHF
D: NA; size: once; V: TRBV4-1; length: 16; J: TRBJ2-6; DNA: TGCGCCAGCAGCCGTGGGGGGATTACTGGGGCCAACGTCCTGACTTTC; CDR3: CASSRGGITGANVLTF
D: NA; size: NA; V: TRBV6-2/TRBV6-3; length: 13; J: TRBJ1-1; DNA: TGTGCCAGCAGTTACTTGCGGAACACTGAAGCTTTCTTT; CDR3: CASSYLRNTEAFF
D: NA; size: NA; V: TRBV7-3; length: 19; J: TRBJ2-6; DNA: TGTGCCAGCAGCTTAATTGGACTTCAGGAGTATTCTGGGGCCAACGTCCTGACTTTC; CDR3: CASSLIGLQEYSGANVLTF
D: NA; size: few; V: TRBV29-1; length: 13; J: TRBJ1-4; DNA: TGCAGCGTTGTGTACCCCTCAGGGGAAAAACTGTTTTTT; CDR3: CSVVYPSGEKLFF
D: NA; size: NA; V: TRBV5-1; length: 16; J: TRBJ2-7; DNA: TGCGCCAGCAGCCACGACCCAGACAGAAGGGGCTACGAGCAGTACTTC; CDR3: CASSHDPDRRGYEQYF
D: TRBD1; size: NA; V: TRBV18; length: 14; J: TRBJ2-7; DNA: TGTGCCAGCTCACCCCGGGACAGGGGCCTCGAGCAGTACTTC; CDR3: CASSPRDRGLEQYF
D: NA; size: NA; V: TRBV6-5; length: 13; J: TRBJ2-7; DNA: TGTGCCAGCAGCGGGAGAAACTCCTACGAGCAGTACTTC; CDR3: CASSGRNSYEQYF
D: NA; size: NA; V: TRBV19; length: 14; J: TRBJ2-3; DNA: TGTGCCAGTAGTATAGAGGACTACACAGATACGCAGTATTTT; CDR3: CASSIEDYTDTQYF
D: NA; size: NA; V: TRBV5-5; length: 14; J: TRBJ2-1; DNA: TGTGCCAGCAGTAAGGAACAATGGGCGACTGAGCAGTTCTTC; CDR3: CASSKEQWATEQFF
D: NA; size: NA; V: TRBV28; length: 13; J: TRBJ2-7; DNA: TGTGCCAGCAGATGGACAGCCGCCTACGAGCAGTACTTC; CDR3: CASRWTAAYEQYF
D: TRBD1; size: NA; V: TRBV5-1; length: 14; J: TRBJ1-2; DNA: TGCGCCAGCAGCTTGGGGGACAGGATTTATGGCTACACCTTC; CDR3: CASSLGDRIYGYTF
D: NA; size: once; V: TRBV11-2; length: 15; J: TRBJ2-7; DNA: TGTGCCAGCAGCTCCACAGGGGGGGGCCCCTACGAGCAGTACTTC; CDR3: CASSSTGGGPYEQYF
D: NA; size: NA; V: TRBV28; length: 14; J: TRBJ1-4; DNA: TGTGCCAGCAGTTCAGGGATGGTAAATGAAAAACTGTTTTTT; CDR3: CASSSGMVNEKLFF
D: TRBD1; size: NA; V: TRBV5-4; length: 14; J: TRBJ1-2; DNA: TGTGCCAGCAGCTTGCAGGGGGCGCGGGGTGGCTACACCTTC; CDR3: CASSLQGARGGYTF
D: NA; size: few; V: TRBV3-1/TRBV3-2; length: 14; J: TRBJ2-7; DNA: TGTGCCAGCAGCCAAGAGTACAACTCCTACGAGCAGTACTTC; CDR3: CASSQEYNSYEQYF